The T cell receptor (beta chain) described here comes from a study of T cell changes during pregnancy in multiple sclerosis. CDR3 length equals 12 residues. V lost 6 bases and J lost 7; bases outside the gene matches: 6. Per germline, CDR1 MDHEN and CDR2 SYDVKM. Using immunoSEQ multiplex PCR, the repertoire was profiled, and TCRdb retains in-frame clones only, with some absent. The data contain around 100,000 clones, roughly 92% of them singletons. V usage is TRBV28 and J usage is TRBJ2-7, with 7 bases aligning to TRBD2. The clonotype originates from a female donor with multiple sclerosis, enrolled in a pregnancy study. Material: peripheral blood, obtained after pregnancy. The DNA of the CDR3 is TGTGCCAGCAGCACCCGGGGGGAGGAGCAGTACTTC. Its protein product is CASSTRGEEQYF.